These 9 T cell receptor beta chains were sequenced from one sample in a study of PD-L1 blockade in urothelial cancer. The repertoire was sequenced with immunoSEQ multiplex PCR; TCRdb's copy has only in-frame clones and lacks some. The sample includes some 41,000 clones, approximately 85% of them seen just once. Time point defined: peripheral blood 6 weeks after treatment start. Here the sequenced sample was PBMCs, taken around atezolizumab (anti-PD-L1) treatment. Source of these receptors: a man aged 65 to 85 with urothelial cancer.

The J gene is TRBJ1-1, the V gene TRBV28; no clear D. The germline V and J ends were trimmed by 4 bases and 4 bases, with 10 bases remaining between them. This CDR3 spans 13 amino acids. Germline values: CDR1 MDHEN, CDR2 SYDVKM. The CDR3 nucleotides read TGTGCCAGCAGTTCCCCGGTAGTCACTGAAGCTTTCTTT. This codes for CASSSPVVTEAFF.

V is TRBV9 and J is TRBJ2-3, with a weak D call TRBD2 (6 bases). V lost 4 bases, J lost 4 bases, and 16 bases lay in between. The germline V gene has CDR1 SGDLS and CDR2 YYNGEE. The CDR3 sequence is 15 residues long. CDR3: CASSPGGGGPDTQYF. CDR3 in DNA: TGTGCCAGCAGCCCTGGGGGAGGCGGTCCAGATACGCAGTATTTT.

This chain uses TRBV18 with TRBJ2-1, with D unresolved. The CDR3 sequence is 16 residues long. Trimming cost V 3 bases and J 1 base, with 13 bases left between them. CDR1 and CDR2 from the germline V gene are KGHSH and LQKENI. CDR3 coding DNA: TGTGCCAGCTCACCCGCGAATCACGGTTCCTACAATGAGCAGTTCTTC. It specifies CASSPANHGSYNEQFF.

The chain carries TRBV21-1 and TRBJ2-7; TRBD2 is taken as the D call from the table, unchecked against the DNA. TRBV21-1 is annotated as a pseudogene. The CDR3 is made up of 19 amino acids. DNA for the CDR3: TGTGCCAGCAGCAAAGACATGCGACTAGCGGGAGGGCCGCGGGGCGAGCAGTACTTC. Amino acids: CASSKDMRLAGGPRGEQYF.

J is TRBJ2-5 and V is TRBV11-3; TRBD2 matches at 10 bases. V shed 5 bases and J 5 bases; nucleotides not matched to a gene: 8. Germline CDR1 reads SGHNT; CDR2 reads YENEEA. The CDR3 sequence is 15 residues long. CDR3 nucleotide sequence: TGTGCCAGCAGCCCTGGACTAGCGGCGAGGGAGACCCAGTACTTC. The encoded protein is CASSPGLAARETQYF. Full variable domain (missing parts from reference TRBV11-3 and TRBJ2-5): EAGVVQSPRYKIIEKKQPVAFWCNPISGHNTLYWYLQNLGQGPELLIRYENEEAVDDSQLPKDRFSAERLKGVDSTLKIQPAELGDSAVYLCASSPGLAARETQYFGPGTRLLVL.

The chain links TRBV10-3 to TRBJ1-5; a weak D match, TRBD1 (6 bases). Germline CDR1 is ENHRY and CDR2 is SYGVKD. The CDR3 loop spans 16 amino acids. V was pared by 0 bases and J by 3 bases, with 12 bases between. The CDR3 reads CAISESGRGSNQPQHF. CDR3 coding DNA: TGTGCCATCAGTGAGTCGGGCAGGGGATCCAATCAGCCCCAGCATTTT.

The chain has TRBV10-1 and TRBJ2-3; the match to TRBD2 covers 7 bases. The CDR3 sequence is 14 residues long. The trim removed 3 bases at V and 4 bases at J, leaving 4 bases unmatched. The germline gives CDR1 WNHNN, CDR2 SYGVQD (reference sequence). The CDR3 region has the DNA TGCGCCAGCAGTGACGGGGAGGGCGCAGATACGCAGTATTTT. Residues: CASSDGEGADTQYF.

This chain joins TRBV10-2 and TRBJ2-7; 14 positions match TRBD2. The CDR3 is 16 amino acids. Trimming took 6 bases from V and 4 from J; bases not matched to a gene: 8. Germline-derived CDR1 and CDR2 are WSHSY and SAAADI. Here the CDR3 reads CASRGEGLAGVYEQYF. The CDR3 DNA reads TGCGCCAGCAGGGGGGAGGGACTAGCGGGAGTTTACGAGCAGTACTTC.

The chain employs TRBV12-1 and TRBJ1-4. TRBV12-1 is given as a pseudogene. This CDR3 is 13 amino acids long. CDR3 amino acids: CASSFVLNEKLFF. The CDR3 DNA is TGTGCCAGCAGCTTTGTCTTAAATGAAAAACTGTTTTTT.